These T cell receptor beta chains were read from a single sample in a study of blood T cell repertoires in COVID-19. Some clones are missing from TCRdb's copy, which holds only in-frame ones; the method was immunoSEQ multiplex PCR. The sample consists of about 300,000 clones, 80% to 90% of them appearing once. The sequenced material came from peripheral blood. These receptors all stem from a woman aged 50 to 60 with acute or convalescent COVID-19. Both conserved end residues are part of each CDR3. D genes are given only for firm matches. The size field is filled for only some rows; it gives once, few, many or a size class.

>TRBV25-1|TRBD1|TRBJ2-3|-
CASGTGESTDTQYF
TGTGCCAGCGGGACAGGGGAGAGCACAGATACGCAGTATTTT
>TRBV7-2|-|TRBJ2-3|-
CASSDDSTSTDTQYF
TGTGCCAGCAGCGATGACAGCACTAGCACAGATACGCAGTATTTT
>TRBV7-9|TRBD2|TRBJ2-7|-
CASSLGGEGYEQYF
TGTGCCAGCAGCTTAGGCGGGGAGGGCTACGAGCAGTACTTC
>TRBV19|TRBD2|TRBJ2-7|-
CASSDLAGAYEQYF
TGTGCCAGTAGTGACCTAGCGGGGGCCTACGAGCAGTACTTC
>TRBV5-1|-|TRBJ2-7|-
CVSSLGGTGNWEQYF
TGCGTCAGCAGCTTGGGGGGGACAGGCAACTGGGAGCAGTACTTC
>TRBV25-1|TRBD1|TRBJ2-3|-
CASSRQGAAPGSQYF
TGTGCCAGCAGCCGACAGGGGGCAGCCCCGGGGTCGCAGTATTTT
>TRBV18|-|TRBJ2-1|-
CASSPPQGASEQFF
TGTGCCAGCTCACCACCCCAAGGGGCCAGTGAGCAGTTCTTC
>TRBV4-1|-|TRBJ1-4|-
CASSRNPLQVDDEKLFF
TGCGCCAGCAGCCGGAATCCCCTACAGGTAGATGATGAAAAACTGTTTTTT
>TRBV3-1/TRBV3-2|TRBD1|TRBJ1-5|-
CASSQAGQNVQPQHF
TGTGCCAGCAGCCAAGCGGGACAGAACGTCCAGCCCCAGCATTTT
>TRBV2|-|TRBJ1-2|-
CASSDQGPNYGYTF
TGTGCCAGCAGTGATCAGGGCCCTAACTATGGCTACACCTTC
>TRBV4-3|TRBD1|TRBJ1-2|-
CASSQAVGQAYGYTF
TGCGCCAGCAGCCAAGCGGTGGGACAGGCCTATGGCTACACCTTC
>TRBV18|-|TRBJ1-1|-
CASSPGAGSLTEAFF
TGTGCCAGCTCACCGGGGGCAGGGTCTTTGACTGAAGCTTTCTTT
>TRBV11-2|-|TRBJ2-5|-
CASSEAKGVETQYF
TGTGCCAGCAGCGAGGCGAAGGGGGTGGAGACCCAGTACTTC
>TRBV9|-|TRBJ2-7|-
CASSLGPSVYYEQYF
TGTGCCAGCAGCCTCGGCCCCAGCGTCTACTACGAGCAGTACTTC
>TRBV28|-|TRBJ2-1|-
CASTMIGEQFF
TGTGCCAGCACCATGATCGGTGAGCAGTTCTTC
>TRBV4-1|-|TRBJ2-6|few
CASSQTETVSGANVLTF
TGCGCCAGCAGCCAAACGGAGACCGTGTCTGGGGCCAACGTCCTGACTTTC
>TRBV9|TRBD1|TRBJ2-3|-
CASSVEGQVGTDTQYF
TGTGCCAGCAGCGTAGAGGGACAGGTTGGCACAGATACGCAGTATTTT
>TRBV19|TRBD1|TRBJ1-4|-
CASSHRGTGEKLFF
TGTGCCAGTAGTCACAGGGGAACGGGTGAAAAACTGTTTTTT
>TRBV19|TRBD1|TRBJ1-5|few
CASSPRRGQVSNQPQHF
TGTGCCAGTAGTCCCCGGAGAGGACAGGTTAGCAATCAGCCCCAGCATTTT
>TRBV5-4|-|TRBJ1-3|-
CASSSFLSGNTIYF
TGTGCCAGCAGCTCCTTTCTCTCTGGAAACACCATATATTTT